This T cell receptor beta chain was recovered during a study of blood T cell repertoires in COVID-19. CDR3 length equals 13 residues. CDR1 and CDR2 (germline): SGHRS, YFSETQ. V was clipped by 0 bases and J by 6 bases, with 7 bases between them. TCRdb's copy holds only in-frame clones and misses some; the assay was immunoSEQ multiplex PCR. This table has 70,000 to 80,000 clones, around 85% appearing once. This TCR was sampled from a human donor in a cohort sampled during active COVID-19. This chain connects TRBV5-1 to TRBJ1-5, with D maybe TRBD1 (5 bases). The specimen sequenced was peripheral blood. Written as DNA, the CDR3 is TGCGCCAGCAGCTTGGAGGGGATTCAGCCCCAGCATTTT. Protein: CASSLEGIQPQHF.